These 16 T cell receptor beta chains originate from one sample sequenced in a study of T cell responses to AZD1222 COVID-19 vaccine. Data came from immunoSEQ multiplex PCR; TCRdb stores just in-frame clones and leaves some out. This repertoire shows about 150,000 clones, 80% to 95% found once; its top ten account for 3.5% to 4.5%. Sequenced here: peripheral blood, sampled on day 0 of AZD1222 vaccination. The receptors were sampled from an adult in good health.

J is TRBJ1-1 and V is TRBV7-8, with D maybe TRBD1 (5 bases). The CDR3 contains 14 residues. Deletions cut 1 base from V and 3 bases from J, with 9 bases between. Germline V gene sequence: CDR1 SGHVS, CDR2 FQNEAQ. The CDR3 region is CASSLDPGYTEAFF. The CDR3 bases are TGTGCCAGCAGCTTAGATCCAGGGTACACTGAAGCTTTCTTT. The full variable domain, with the rest looked up from reference TRBV7-8 and TRBJ1-1, is GAGVSQSPRYKVAKRGQDVALRCDPISGHVSLFWYQQALGQGPEFLTYFQNEAQLDKSGLPSDRFFAERPEGSVSTLKIQRTQQEDSAVYLCASSLDPGYTEAFFGQGTRLTVV.

The genes are TRBV10-1 and TRBJ2-7; D may be TRBD1 or TRBD2 (5 bases each). Trimming cost V 2 bases and J 0 bases, with 17 bases left between them. Germline V lookup: CDR1 WNHNN, CDR2 SYGVQD (reference sequence). The CDR3 has 17 residues. CDR3: CASSEAAVGAISYEQYF. As DNA, the CDR3 is TGCGCCAGCAGTGAGGCGGCCGTCGGGGCCATCTCCTACGAGCAGTACTTC.

This chain connects TRBV28 to TRBJ2-7; the match to TRBD2 covers 7 bases. The ends lost 3 bases at V and 3 bases at J; junction bases unmatched: 8. The CDR3 loop spans 15 amino acids. Germline lookup yields CDR1 MDHEN and CDR2 SYDVKM. In DNA form, the CDR3 reads TGTGCCAGCAGTTTGGGTGCGGGAGTAGGCTACGAGCAGTACTTC. This encodes CASSLGAGVGYEQYF.

In nucleotides, the CDR3 is TGTGCCAGCAGCTACAGGGAAGTCAGCTATGGCTACACCTTC. Translated, it gives CASSYREVSYGYTF. The rearrangement joins TRBV21-1 to TRBJ1-2; TRBD1 is the table's D call and was not checked against the DNA. TRBV21-1 is annotated as a pseudogene. The CDR3 covers 14 residues.

The chain has TRBV6-5 and TRBJ2-1; D gene ambiguous. Germline V gene data show CDR1 as MNHEY and CDR2 as SVGAGI. The V end was cut by 2 bases, the J end by 4 bases, with 12 bases between. The CDR3 extends over 15 amino acids. The CDR3 DNA sequence: TGTGCCAGCAGTTACGGTCAGCCTTCGTACAATGAGCAGTTCTTC. Its protein is CASSYGQPSYNEQFF.

J is TRBJ1-2 and V is TRBV5-4; the match to TRBD1 covers 7 bases. Germline loops: CDR1 SGHNT, CDR2 YYREEE (reference sequence). This CDR3 spans 14 amino acids. After removal of 4 bases from V and 4 bases from J, the junction contained 7 bases not matched to a gene. The CDR3 reads CASSPQGVPYGYTF. The CDR3 region has the DNA TGTGCCAGCAGCCCCCAGGGGGTCCCCTATGGCTACACCTTC.

The chain links TRBV6-5 to TRBJ2-3, with TRBD2 identical over 12 bases. V was clipped by 4 bases and J by 1 base; unmatched bases: 0. Germline V gene lookup returns CDR1 MNHEY and CDR2 SVGAGI. The CDR3 extends over 15 amino acids. In nucleotides, the CDR3 is TGTGCCAGCAGTTCTAGCGGGAGGGGCACAGATACGCAGTATTTT. Its protein product is CASSSSGRGTDTQYF.

The CDR3 region has the DNA TGCGCCAGCAGCTTGGAAAGCCGTTCCGGGGAGCTGTTTTTT. This encodes CASSLESRSGELFF. This chain uses TRBV5-1 with TRBJ2-2; D gene uncertain. The CDR3 is 14 residues long. V lost 0 bases and J 6 bases, leaving 9 bases between the germline ends. Germline V lookup: CDR1 SGHRS, CDR2 YFSETQ.

The rearrangement joins TRBV19 to TRBJ1-5, with D unresolved. V lost 5 bases and J lost 0, with 11 bases in between. This CDR3 spans 15 amino acids. The germline CDR1 and CDR2 sequences are LNHDA and SQIVND (reference sequence). DNA for the CDR3: TGTGCCAGTAGTCCTACAGATTATAGCAATCAGCCCCAGCATTTT. It is translated as CASSPTDYSNQPQHF.

The CDR3 DNA sequence: TGTGCCAGCAGCCATAGGGGCCGGGACCTCGAAGCTTTCTTT. Amino acid sequence: CASSHRGRDLEAFF. J is TRBJ1-1 and V is TRBV3-1 (or the pseudogene TRBV3-2); D is possibly TRBD1 (5 bases). V lost 3 bases and J 8 bases, leaving 16 bases between the germline ends. Germline loops: CDR1 LGHDT, CDR2 YNNKEL (reference sequence). The CDR3 sequence is 14 residues long.

The chain joins TRBV14 to TRBJ2-7, with D possibly being TRBD1 (6 bases). V lost 5 bases and J lost 7, with 12 bases in between. Germline assignment: CDR1 SGHDN and CDR2 FVKESK. This CDR3 has 12 amino acids. The CDR3 DNA is TGTGCCAGCAGCTTACAGGGTCGGGAGCAGTACTTC. This codes for CASSLQGREQYF.

Written as DNA, the CDR3 is TGTGCCAGCAGCCATACACCGAGCTCCTACAATGAGCAGTTCTTC. Translation: CASSHTPSSYNEQFF. This chain connects TRBV3-1 (or the pseudogene TRBV3-2) to TRBJ2-1; D gene unclear. Germline loops: CDR1 LGHDT, CDR2 YNNKEL (reference sequence). With 3 bases removed from V and 0 bases from J, the gap between germline ends came to 9 bases. The CDR3 is 15 amino acids.

V usage is TRBV19 and J usage is TRBJ2-2; TRBD2 aligns across 7 bases. This CDR3 contains 14 residues. Germline V gene lookup returns CDR1 LNHDA and CDR2 SQIVND (reference sequence). Unmatched junction bases numbered 6, after V lost 5 bases and J lost 6 bases. The CDR3 nucleotides are TGTGCCAGTAGTGGACGGGGGAGGGCCGGGGAGCTGTTTTTT. Encoded protein: CASSGRGRAGELFF.

The gene calls are TRBV3-1 (or the pseudogene TRBV3-2) and TRBJ1-3; no reliable D call. Germline V CDR1 and CDR2: LGHDT, YNNKEL (reference sequence). V dropped 0 bases and J dropped 1 base, with 10 bases sitting between them. This CDR3 has 16 amino acids. The CDR3 nucleotides are TGTGCCAGCAGCCAAGAGGCCAGATCATCTGGAAACACCATATATTTT. Protein: CASSQEARSSGNTIYF.

The chain recombines TRBV5-4 with TRBJ2-1; D unclear. Trimming pared 0 bases from V and 6 bases from J, leaving 7 bases between. The CDR3 covers 13 residues. Germline V gives CDR1 SGHNT, CDR2 YYREEE (reference sequence). CDR3 coding DNA: TGTGCCAGCAGCTTGGTTTCGACCAATGAGCAGTTCTTC. This encodes CASSLVSTNEQFF.

The chain recombines TRBV5-4 with TRBJ1-1, with D possibly matching TRBD1 (5 bases). V was cut by 0 bases and J by 0 bases, with 12 bases left in between. The length of the CDR3 is 16 residues. Germline V gene data show CDR1 as SGHNT and CDR2 as YYREEE (reference sequence). CDR3 sequence reads: CASSLGRDPLNTEAFF. The DNA of the CDR3 is TGTGCCAGCAGCTTGGGGCGGGACCCCTTGAACACTGAAGCTTTCTTT. The variable domain in full, with the rest retrieved from reference TRBV5-4 and TRBJ1-1, is ETGVTQSPTHLIKTRGQQVTLRCSSQSGHNTVSWYQQALGQGPQFIFQYYREEENGRGNFPPRFSGLQFPNYSSELNVNALELDDSALYLCASSLGRDPLNTEAFFGQGTRLTVV.